Listed below are T cell receptor beta chains from one sample, sequenced in a study of cytomegalovirus exposure and HLA in healthy donors. Repertoires were generated with immunoSEQ multiplex PCR, while TCRdb's copy carries only in-frame clones and drops some. The data show fewer than 250,000 clones, with around 80% seen just once and 0.55% to 0.75% held by the top ten. The sequenced sample was PBMCs. These receptor sequences come from a man younger than 35 in good health and CMV-seronegative. The CDR3 runs from the conserved cysteine through the conserved F or W.

v_call	cdr3_aa
TRBV5-8	CASSWGTGLETQYF
TRBV7-2	CASSFSGRTVTDTQYF
TRBV28	CASSFLLLAGGTYEQYF
TRBV7-3	CASSPHGLSGYGYTF
TRBV7-6	CASSLFAAGGPNPYEQYF
TRBV19	CASSIGLADTQYF
TRBV10-3	CAISADFSYEQYF
TRBV2	CASSEVSQGTNTEAFF
TRBV30	CAWGGAGSISGNTIYF
TRBV5-6	CASSWDRTTDTQYF
TRBV2	CASSRLAGAQETQYF
TRBV27	CASSRDYPYNEQFF
TRBV4-1	CASSQDLTNREQYF
TRBV5-1	CASRPNRGSAETQYF
TRBV18	CASSPAGDQPQHF
TRBV28	CASSLLSGASARRGETQYF
TRBV7-9	CASSLAAVDRGSANYGYTF
TRBV28	CASKGNPGTGGEKLFF
TRBV28	CASGPGTVYGYTF
TRBV14	CASSHISGRPHEQYF